Shown below are 2 T cell receptor beta chains from a single sample sequenced in a study of response to subunit inactivated influenza vaccine. One entry per CDR3 protein results from TCRdb running MiXCR on the RT-PCR reads. The repertoire holds a few hundred thousand distinct CDR3 sequences, with around a fifth as singletons. The source was PBMCs from blood, collected less than 22 months after vaccination. The receptors stem from a man aged 50-75 years who received an inactivated influenza vaccine.

The chain has TRBV29-1 and TRBJ2-7, with 8 bases fitting TRBD1. CDR3 length equals 15 residues. Per the germline V gene, CDR1 is SQVTM and CDR2 is ANQGSEA. The J segment lost 3 bases and the V segment lost 5 bases, leaving 12 bases of the junction unmatched. The CDR3 loop reads CSVSGQGELFYEQYF. The CDR3 DNA follows: TGCAGCGTTTCCGGACAGGGTGAATTATTCTACGAGCAGTACTTC.

The gene calls are TRBV28 and TRBJ1-2; D uncertain. Trimming cost V 4 bases and J 7 bases, with 16 bases left between them. Germline CDR1 and CDR2: MDHEN and SYDVKM. This CDR3 spans 14 amino acids. The CDR3 region is CASSSSYRRGGYTF. CDR3 coding DNA: TGTGCCAGCAGTTCGTCGTACAGACGTGGTGGCTACACCTTC.